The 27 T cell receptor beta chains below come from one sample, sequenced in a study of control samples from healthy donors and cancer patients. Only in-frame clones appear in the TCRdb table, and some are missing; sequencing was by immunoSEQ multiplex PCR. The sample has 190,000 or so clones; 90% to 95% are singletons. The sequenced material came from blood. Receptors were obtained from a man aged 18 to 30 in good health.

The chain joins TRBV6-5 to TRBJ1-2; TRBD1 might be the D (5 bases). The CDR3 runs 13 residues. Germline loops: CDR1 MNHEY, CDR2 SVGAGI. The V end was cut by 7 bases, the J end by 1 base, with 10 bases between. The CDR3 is CASIRGLNYGYTF. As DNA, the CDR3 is TGTGCCAGCATAAGGGGCCTTAACTATGGCTACACCTTC.

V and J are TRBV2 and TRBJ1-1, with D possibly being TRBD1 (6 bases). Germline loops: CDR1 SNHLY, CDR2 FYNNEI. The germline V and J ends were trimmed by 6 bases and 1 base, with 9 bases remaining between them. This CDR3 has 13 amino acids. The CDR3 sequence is CASRRTANTEAFF. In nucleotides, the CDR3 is TGTGCCAGCAGACGGACAGCGAACACTGAAGCTTTCTTT.

CDR3 sequence (DNA): TGTGCCAGCAGCCTGGAGGGGACAACCTCTGGGGCCAACGTCCTGACTTTC. Protein: CASSLEGTTSGANVLTF. The chain has TRBV5-6 and TRBJ2-6; the D gene could be TRBD1 or TRBD2 (6 bases each). Deletions cut 4 bases from V and 0 bases from J, with 14 bases between. Germline CDR1 SGHDT, CDR2 YYEEEE. The CDR3 has 17 amino acids.

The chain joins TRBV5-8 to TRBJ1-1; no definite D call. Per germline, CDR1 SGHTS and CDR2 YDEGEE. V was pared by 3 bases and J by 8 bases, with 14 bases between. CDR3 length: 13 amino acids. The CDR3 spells CASSSQVGREAFF. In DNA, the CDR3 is TGTGCCAGCAGCTCCCAGGTGGGCAGGGAAGCTTTCTTT.

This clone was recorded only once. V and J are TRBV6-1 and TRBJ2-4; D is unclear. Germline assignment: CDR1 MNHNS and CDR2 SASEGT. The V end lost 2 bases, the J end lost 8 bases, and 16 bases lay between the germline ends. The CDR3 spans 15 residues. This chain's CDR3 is CASSERALRGYIQYF. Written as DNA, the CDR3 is TGTGCCAGCAGTGAAAGGGCTCTCCGCGGATACATTCAGTACTTC.

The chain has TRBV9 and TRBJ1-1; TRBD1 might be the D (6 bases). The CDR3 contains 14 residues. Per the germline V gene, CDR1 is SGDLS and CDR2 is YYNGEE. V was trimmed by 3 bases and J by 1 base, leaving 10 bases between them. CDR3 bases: TGTGCCAGCAGCGCGGACAGTTGGAACACTGAAGCTTTCTTT. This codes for CASSADSWNTEAFF. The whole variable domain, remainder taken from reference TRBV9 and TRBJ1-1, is DSGVTQTPKHLITATGQRVTLRCSPRSGDLSVYWYQQSLDQGLQFLIQYYNGEERAKGNILERFSAQQFPDLHSELNLSSLELGDSALYFCASSADSWNTEAFFGQGTRLTVV.

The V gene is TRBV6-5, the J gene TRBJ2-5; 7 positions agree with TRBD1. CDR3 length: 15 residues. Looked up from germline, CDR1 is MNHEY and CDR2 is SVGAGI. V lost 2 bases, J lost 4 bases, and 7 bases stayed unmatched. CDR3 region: CASSYGEGAGETQYF. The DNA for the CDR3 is TGTGCCAGCAGTTACGGTGAGGGGGCGGGAGAGACCCAGTACTTC.

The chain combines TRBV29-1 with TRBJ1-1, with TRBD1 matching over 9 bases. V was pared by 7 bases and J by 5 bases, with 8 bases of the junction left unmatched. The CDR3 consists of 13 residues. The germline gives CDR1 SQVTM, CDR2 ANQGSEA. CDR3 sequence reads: CSGKQGARTEAFF. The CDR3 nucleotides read TGCAGCGGGAAACAGGGGGCGAGAACTGAAGCTTTCTTT.

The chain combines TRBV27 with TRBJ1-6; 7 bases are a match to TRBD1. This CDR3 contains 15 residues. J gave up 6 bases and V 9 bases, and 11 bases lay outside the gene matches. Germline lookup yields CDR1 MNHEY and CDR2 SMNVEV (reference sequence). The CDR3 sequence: CASSTTGVSNSPLHF. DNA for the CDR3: TGTGCCAGTAGTACAACAGGGGTTTCTAATTCACCCCTCCACTTT.

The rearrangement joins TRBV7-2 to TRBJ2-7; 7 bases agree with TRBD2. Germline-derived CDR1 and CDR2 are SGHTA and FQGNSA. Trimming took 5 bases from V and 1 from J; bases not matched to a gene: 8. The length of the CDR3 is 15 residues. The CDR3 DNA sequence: TGTGCCAGCAGCACAAAGTTGGGGGGGTCCTACGAGCAGTACTTC. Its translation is CASSTKLGGSYEQYF.

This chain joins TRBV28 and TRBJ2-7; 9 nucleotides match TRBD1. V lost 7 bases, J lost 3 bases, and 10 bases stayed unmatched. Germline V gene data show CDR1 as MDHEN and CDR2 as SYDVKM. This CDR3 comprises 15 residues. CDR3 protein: CASNIPGQGIYEQYF. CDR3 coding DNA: TGTGCCAGCAATATTCCGGGACAGGGTATCTACGAGCAGTACTTC.

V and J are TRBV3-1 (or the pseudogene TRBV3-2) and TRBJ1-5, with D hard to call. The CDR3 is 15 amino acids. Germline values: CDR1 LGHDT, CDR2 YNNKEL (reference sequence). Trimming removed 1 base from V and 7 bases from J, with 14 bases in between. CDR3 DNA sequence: TGTGCCAGCAGCCAAGGACGGGCCTTGGGACAGCCCCAGCATTTT. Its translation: CASSQGRALGQPQHF.

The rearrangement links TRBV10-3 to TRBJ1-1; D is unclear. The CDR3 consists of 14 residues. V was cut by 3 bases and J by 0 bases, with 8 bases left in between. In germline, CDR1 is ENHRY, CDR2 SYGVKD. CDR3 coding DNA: TGTGCCATCAGTGACCCAGGCCTGAACACTGAAGCTTTCTTT. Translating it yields CAISDPGLNTEAFF.

CDR3 loop: CASSDQTGRKTDTQYF. CDR3 in DNA: TGTGCCAGCAGTGATCAGACAGGGAGGAAAACAGATACGCAGTATTTT. The chain joins TRBV25-1 to TRBJ2-3; tentatively, D is TRBD1 (7 bases). V lost 3 bases, J lost 3 bases, and 16 bases lay in between. Germline lookup yields CDR1 MGHDK and CDR2 SYGVNS. The CDR3 has 16 residues.

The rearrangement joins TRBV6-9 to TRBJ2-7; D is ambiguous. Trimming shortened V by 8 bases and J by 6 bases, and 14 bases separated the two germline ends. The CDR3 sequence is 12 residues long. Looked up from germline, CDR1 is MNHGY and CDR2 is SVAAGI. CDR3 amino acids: CASLAAGGEQYF. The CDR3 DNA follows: TGTGCCAGCCTCGCCGCCGGCGGCGAGCAGTACTTC.

CDR3 nucleotides: TGTGCCAGCAGCCAGGGGGAAGGCTATGGCTACACCTTC. Protein sequence: CASSQGEGYGYTF. V and J are TRBV6-6 and TRBJ1-2; 7 bases line up with TRBD1. With 6 bases clipped from V and 4 bases from J, the junction kept 5 bases outside the gene matches. This CDR3 has 13 residues. CDR1 is MNHNY and CDR2 is SVGAGI in the germline V gene (reference sequence).

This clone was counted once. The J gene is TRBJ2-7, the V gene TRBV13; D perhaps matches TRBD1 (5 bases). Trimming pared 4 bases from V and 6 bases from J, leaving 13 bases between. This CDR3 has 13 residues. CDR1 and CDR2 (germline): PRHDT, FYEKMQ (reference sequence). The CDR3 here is CASSSGPTAEQYF. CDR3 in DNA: TGTGCCAGCAGCTCAGGGCCCACCGCCGAGCAGTACTTC.

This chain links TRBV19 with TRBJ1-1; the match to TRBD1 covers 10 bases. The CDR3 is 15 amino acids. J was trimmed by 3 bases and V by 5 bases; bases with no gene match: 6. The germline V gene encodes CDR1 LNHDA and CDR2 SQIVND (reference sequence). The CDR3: CASSRQGAPDTEAFF. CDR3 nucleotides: TGTGCCAGTAGTCGACAGGGGGCGCCTGACACTGAAGCTTTCTTT.

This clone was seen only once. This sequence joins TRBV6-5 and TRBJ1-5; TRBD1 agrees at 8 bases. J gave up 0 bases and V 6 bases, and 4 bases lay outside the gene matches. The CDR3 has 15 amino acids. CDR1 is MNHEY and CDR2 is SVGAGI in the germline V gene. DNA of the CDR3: TGTGCCAGCAGGGCCGGGACAGGTAGCAATCAGCCCCAGCATTTT. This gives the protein CASRAGTGSNQPQHF.

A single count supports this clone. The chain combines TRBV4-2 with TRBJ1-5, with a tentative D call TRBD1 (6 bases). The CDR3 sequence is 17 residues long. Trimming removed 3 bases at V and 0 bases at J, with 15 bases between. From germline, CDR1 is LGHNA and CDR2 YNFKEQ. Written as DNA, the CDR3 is TGTGCCAGCAGCCAGTTCTGGACAGTCGATAGCAATCAGCCCCAGCATTTT. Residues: CASSQFWTVDSNQPQHF.

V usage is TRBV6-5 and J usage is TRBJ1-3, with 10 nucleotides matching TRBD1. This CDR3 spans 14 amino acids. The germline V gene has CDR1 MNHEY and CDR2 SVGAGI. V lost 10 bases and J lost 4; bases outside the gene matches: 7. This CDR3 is CATRQGAGGNTIYF. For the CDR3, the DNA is TGTGCCACCCGACAGGGGGCAGGAGGAAACACCATATATTTT.

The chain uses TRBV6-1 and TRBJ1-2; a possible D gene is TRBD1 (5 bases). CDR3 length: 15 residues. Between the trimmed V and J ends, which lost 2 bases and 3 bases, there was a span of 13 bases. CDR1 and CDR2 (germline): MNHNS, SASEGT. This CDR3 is CASSELGRADYGYTF. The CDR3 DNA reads TGTGCCAGCAGTGAACTCGGCAGGGCGGACTATGGCTACACCTTC.

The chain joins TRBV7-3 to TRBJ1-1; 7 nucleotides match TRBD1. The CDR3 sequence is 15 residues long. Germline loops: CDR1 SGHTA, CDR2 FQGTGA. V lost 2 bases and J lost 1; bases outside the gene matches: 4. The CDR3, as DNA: TGTGCCAGCAGCTTAGGAGGGGGCGGGAACACTGAAGCTTTCTTT. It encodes CASSLGGGGNTEAFF.

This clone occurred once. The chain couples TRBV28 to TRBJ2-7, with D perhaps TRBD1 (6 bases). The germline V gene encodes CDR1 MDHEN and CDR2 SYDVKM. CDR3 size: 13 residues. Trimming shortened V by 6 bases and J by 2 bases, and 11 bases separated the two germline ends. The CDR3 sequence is CASRRTAPYEQYF. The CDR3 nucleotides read TGTGCCAGCAGGAGGACAGCCCCCTACGAGCAGTACTTC.

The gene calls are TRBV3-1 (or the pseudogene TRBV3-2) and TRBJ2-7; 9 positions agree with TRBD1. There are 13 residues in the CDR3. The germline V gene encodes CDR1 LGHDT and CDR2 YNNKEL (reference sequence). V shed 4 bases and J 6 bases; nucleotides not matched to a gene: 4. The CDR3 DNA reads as TGTGCCAGCAGCCGCGGACAGGGGTTCGAGCAGTACTTC. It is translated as CASSRGQGFEQYF.

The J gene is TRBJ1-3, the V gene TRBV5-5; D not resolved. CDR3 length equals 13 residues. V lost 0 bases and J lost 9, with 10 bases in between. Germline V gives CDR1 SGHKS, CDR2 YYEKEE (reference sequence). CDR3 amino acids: CASSLGLELTIYF. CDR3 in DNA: TGTGCCAGCAGCTTGGGCTTAGAACTCACCATATATTTT.

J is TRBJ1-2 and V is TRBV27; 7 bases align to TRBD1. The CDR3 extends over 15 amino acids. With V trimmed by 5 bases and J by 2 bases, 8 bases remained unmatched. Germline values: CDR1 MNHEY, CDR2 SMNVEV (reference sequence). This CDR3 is CASSVTLQGNYGYTF. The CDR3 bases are TGTGCCAGCAGTGTCACACTACAGGGGAACTATGGCTACACCTTC.